This TCR beta chain was retrieved from a study of T cell clonality in common variable immunodeficiency. Whole-study findings and limits: Compared with healthy controls, CVID subjects showed increased TCRbeta clonality, mostly in about a third. CVID subjects shared fewer TCRbeta clones than healthy controls did. In common variable immunodeficiency, TCR beta chains reportedly carried fewer deletions and N-nucleotide insertions.

Profiling relied on immunoSEQ multiplex PCR, and the TCRdb table lists in-frame clones only, not all of them. Altogether tens of thousands of clones were found in the sample, and no singletons occur. The V and J ends lost 3 bases and 3 bases respectively, with 15 bases between them. This CDR3 has 15 residues. Germline CDR1 and CDR2: DFQATT and SNEGSKA (reference sequence). This clone came up many times. Its antigen is currently unknown. The read gets to within 3 residues of the CDR3 end, and the germline J gene fills in the rest. Both groups were predominantly of Caucasian heritage. This chain connects TRBV20-1 to TRBJ2-1; maybe TRBD1 (5 bases). Input material: peripheral blood mononuclear cells. The clonotype originates from a person between 18 and 70 years old in good health. The sequenced CDR3 bases are TGCAGTGCTAGTCAGGCAGGGCTAGACTACAATGAG. Translation: CSASQAGLDYNE. The full CDR3 protein reads CSASQAGLDYNEQFF.